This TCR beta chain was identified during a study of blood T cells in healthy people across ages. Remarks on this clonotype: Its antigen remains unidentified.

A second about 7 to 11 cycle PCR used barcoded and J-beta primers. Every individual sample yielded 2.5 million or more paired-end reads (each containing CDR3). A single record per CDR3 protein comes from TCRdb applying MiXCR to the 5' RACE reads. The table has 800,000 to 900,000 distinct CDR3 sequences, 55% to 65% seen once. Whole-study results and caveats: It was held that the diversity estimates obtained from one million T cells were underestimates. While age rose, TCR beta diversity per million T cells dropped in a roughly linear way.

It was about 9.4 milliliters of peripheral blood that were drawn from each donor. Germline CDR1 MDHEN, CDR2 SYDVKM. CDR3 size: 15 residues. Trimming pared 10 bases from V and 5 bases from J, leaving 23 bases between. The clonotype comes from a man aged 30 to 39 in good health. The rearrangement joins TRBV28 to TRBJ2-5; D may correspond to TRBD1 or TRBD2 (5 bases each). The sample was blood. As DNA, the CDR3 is TGTGCCACCATCGGGGCCCACGAAGGTGGTGAGACCCAGTACTTC. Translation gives CATIGAHEGGETQYF.